These 21 T cell receptor beta chains were sequenced from one sample in a study of T cells in Graves' hyperthyroidism and ophthalmopathy. There were TCR beta CDR3 regions amplified from RNA transcripts. TCR CDR3 regions were first amplified by RT-PCR with HTBI primers. In TCRdb, the multiplex PCR reads were re-called with MiXCR into one record per CDR3 protein. The sample includes a few hundred thousand distinct CDR3 sequences, about 15% of them seen just once. Sequenced sample: blood. Source of these receptors: a woman between 18 and 29 years old with Graves' ophthalmopathy.

This clonotype was observed many times. V is TRBV5-6 and J is TRBJ1-1; possibly TRBD1 for D (6 bases). The germline CDR1 and CDR2 sequences are SGHDT and YYEEEE. There are 13 residues in the CDR3. The V gene lost 0 bases and the J gene lost 7 bases, with 10 bases spanning the gap. CDR3 sequence (DNA): TGTGCCAGCAGCTTGGAAGGGGGGATTGAAGCTTTCTTT. Protein sequence: CASSLEGGIEAFF.

Ten or more counts support this clonotype. The chain recombines TRBV30 with TRBJ1-1; no clear D. V was pared by 1 base and J by 1 base, with 7 bases between. Germline assignment: CDR1 GTSNPN and CDR2 SVGIG (reference sequence). The CDR3 has 13 residues. The CDR3 DNA sequence: TGTGCCTGGAGTGGATGGGGGAACACTGAAGCTTTCTTT. Protein sequence: CAWSGWGNTEAFF.

On this clonotype: Possible read error: a much larger clone is one base away. The gene calls are TRBV3-1 and TRBJ1-2, with TRBD1 matching 7 bases. The CDR3 is 15 amino acids. The germline V gene has CDR1 LGHDT and CDR2 YNNKEL (reference sequence). With 5 bases clipped from V and 3 bases from J, the junction kept 9 bases outside the gene matches. Here the CDR3 DNA reads TGTGCCAGCAGCAAAGGCGGCCAGGGGGACTATGGCTACACCTTC. It is translated as CASSKGGQGDYGYTF.

This clonotype was seen repeatedly, ten times or more. The V gene is TRBV27, the J gene TRBJ2-3; TRBD2 aligns across 11 bases. J gave up 6 bases and V 4 bases, and 6 bases lay outside the gene matches. Germline CDR1 and CDR2: MNHEY and SMNVEV (reference sequence). The CDR3 totals 15 residues. The CDR3 sequence is CASSSTSGSYDTQYF. Here the CDR3 DNA reads TGTGCCAGCAGTTCAACTAGCGGGAGTTATGATACGCAGTATTTT.

This clonotype was detected only a few times. A read error is possible here, since a much larger clone lies one base away. This chain links TRBV6-2 or TRBV6-3 with TRBJ2-1; TRBD1 agrees at 7 bases. The CDR3 runs 17 residues. Trimming took 2 bases from V and 3 from J; bases not matched to a gene: 10. Germline V lookup: CDR1 MNHEY, CDR2 SVGEGT. The CDR3 reads CASSYATGVWFYNEQFF. CDR3 nucleotides: TGTGCCAGCAGTTACGCCACAGGGGTTTGGTTCTACAATGAGCAGTTCTTC.

Comment on this clonotype: A read error may explain this, as a much larger clone is one base away. The chain recombines TRBV28 with TRBJ2-7, with D possibly being TRBD2 (6 bases). Per germline, CDR1 MDHEN and CDR2 SYDVKM. The CDR3 length is 15 residues. The CDR3, as DNA: TGTGCCAGCAGTTTCGGTTGGAGGGGAACCTACGAGCAGCACTTC. Its translation is CASSFGWRGTYEQHF.

This clonotype was seen many times. The chain uses TRBV13 and TRBJ2-3; 11 bases match TRBD2. J gave up 6 bases and V 0 bases, and 5 bases lay outside the gene matches. The CDR3 is 16 amino acids. Germline loops: CDR1 PRHDT, CDR2 FYEKMQ (reference sequence). CDR3 sequence reads: CASSLGTSGSPDTQYF. The DNA of the CDR3 is TGTGCCAGCAGCTTAGGAACTAGCGGGAGCCCCGATACGCAGTATTTT.

The rearrangement links TRBV27 to TRBJ1-5; 10 positions match TRBD1. The CDR3 covers 16 residues. Germline V gene data show CDR1 as MNHEY and CDR2 as SMNVEV (reference sequence). V was pared by 4 bases and J by 0 bases, with 3 bases of the junction left unmatched. As DNA, the CDR3 is TGTGCCAGCAGTTCCCGACAGGGGGCTAGCAATCAGCCCCAGCATTTT. Protein product: CASSSRQGASNQPQHF.

This clonotype came up a few times. This sequence joins TRBV27 and TRBJ2-5; D remains ambiguous. Germline V gene data show CDR1 as MNHEY and CDR2 as SMNVEV (reference sequence). The CDR3 sequence is 15 residues long. V lost 3 bases and J lost 0, with 11 bases in between. The CDR3 region is CASSFQPSYQETQYF. The CDR3 nucleotides are TGTGCCAGCAGTTTCCAACCATCGTACCAAGAGACCCAGTACTTC.

The rearrangement joins TRBV28 to TRBJ1-5; D gene uncertain. Germline CDR1 reads MDHEN; CDR2 reads SYDVKM. Trimming stripped 5 bases from V and 2 bases from J, with 10 bases between. This CDR3 spans 14 amino acids. The CDR3 DNA reads TGTGCCAGCAGTATTCGGGTTGGCAATCAGCCCCAGCATTTT. It translates to CASSIRVGNQPQHF.

In its sample, this clonotype was seen many times. V and J are TRBV15 and TRBJ1-2; no clear D. V shed 0 bases and J shed 6 bases, with 8 bases lying between them. In germline, CDR1 is LNHNV, CDR2 YYDKDF (reference sequence). This CDR3 spans 13 amino acids. The DNA for the CDR3 is TGTGCCACCAGCAGAGAGGCGAGAGATGGCTACACCTTC. Its translation is CATSREARDGYTF.

The sample holds many counts of this clonotype. The chain combines TRBV28 with TRBJ2-3, with 16 bases identical to TRBD2. Germline V CDR1 and CDR2: MDHEN, SYDVKM. J was trimmed by 9 bases and V by 5 bases; bases with no gene match: 11. This CDR3 is 17 amino acids long. CDR3 protein: CASSRFGGTSGRGTQYF. In DNA, the CDR3 is TGTGCCAGCAGTCGCTTCGGGGGGACTAGCGGGAGGGGCACGCAGTATTTT.

This clonotype has only a few counts. This chain connects TRBV14 to TRBJ2-1, with D unclear. Per germline, CDR1 SGHDN and CDR2 FVKESK. This CDR3 has 15 residues. V lost 5 bases and J lost 1, with 12 bases in between. CDR3 coding DNA: TGTGCCAGCAGCGGATTGGTAGGATCCTACAATGAGCAGTTCTTC. Its translation: CASSGLVGSYNEQFF.

The rearrangement joins TRBV19 to TRBJ1-2, with a tentative D call TRBD1 (5 bases). CDR1 and CDR2 from the germline V gene are LNHDA and SQIVND (reference sequence). V lost 0 bases to trimming and J lost 4 bases, with 21 bases between them. CDR3 size: 18 residues. In nucleotides, the CDR3 is TGTGCCAGTAGTATAGATCACCGGGCAGATTGGGACCTCTATGGCTACACCTTC. This gives the protein CASSIDHRADWDLYGYTF.

There are many counts of this clonotype. The chain links TRBV7-2 to TRBJ2-7, with D perhaps given as TRBD1 or TRBD2 (5 bases each). The CDR3 has 15 amino acids. Between the trimmed V and J ends, which lost 4 bases and 0 bases, there was a span of 13 bases. Germline assignment: CDR1 SGHTA and CDR2 FQGNSA. As DNA, the CDR3 is TGTGCCAGCAGCTACGCCGGGACGGACTCCTACGAGCAGTACTTC. Translation: CASSYAGTDSYEQYF.

There are many counts of this clonotype. The J gene is TRBJ1-3, the V gene TRBV12-3 or TRBV12-4, with D perhaps TRBD1 (5 bases). V shed 5 bases and J shed 4 bases, with 18 bases lying between them. The CDR3 length is 16 residues. The CDR3 DNA sequence: TGTGCCAGCAGTGCCCCGGGACTGTTGAGAGGAAACACCATATATTTT. This encodes CASSAPGLLRGNTIYF.

CDR3: CASLSTRTGLYEQYF. The CDR3 DNA is TGTGCCAGCCTGTCAACCAGGACAGGGCTCTACGAGCAGTACTTC. V gene TRBV5-6 combines with J gene TRBJ2-7; 8 bases align to TRBD1. In germline, CDR1 is SGHDT, CDR2 YYEEEE. This CDR3 contains 15 residues. V was clipped by 7 bases and J by 3 bases; unmatched bases: 12.

This clonotype was counted ten times or more. One junction end does not reproduce the germline sequence, and a read error may be involved. The V and J genes are TRBV19 and TRBJ1-1, with D unclear. Per germline, CDR1 LNHDA and CDR2 SQIVND (reference sequence). This CDR3 comprises 12 residues. CDR3 sequence: CASSIGNSEAFF. For the CDR3, the DNA is TGTGCCAGTAGTATAGGGAACTCTGAAGCTTTCTTT. The entire variable domain, with the rest obtained from reference TRBV19 and TRBJ1-1, is as follows: DGGITQSPKYLFRKEGQNVTLSCEQNLNHDAMYWYRQDPGQGLRLIYYSQIVNDFQKGDIAEGYSVSREKKESFPLTVTSAQKNPTAFYLCASSIGNSEAFFGQGTRLTVV.

Concerning this clonotype itself: This is likely a read error, given that the CDR3 carries no conserved phenylalanine or tryptophan at its end. The chain is built from TRBV18 and TRBJ1-5, with unresolved D. The germline gives CDR1 KGHSH, CDR2 LQKENI. This CDR3 region has 14 residues. Trimming cost V 2 bases and J 2 bases, with 7 bases left between them. The CDR3 is CASSPGRGNQPQHS. CDR3 sequence (DNA): TGTGCCAGCTCACCAGGGCGGGGCAATCAGCCCCAGCATTCT.

This clonotype has ten or more counts. The chain joins TRBV7-9 to TRBJ2-7; D is possibly TRBD1 or TRBD2 (5 bases each). The ends were cut back, 4 bases at V and 5 bases at J, with 12 bases in the middle. Per the germline V gene, CDR1 is SEHNR and CDR2 is FQNEAQ (reference sequence). This CDR3 has 13 residues. The CDR3 sequence is CASSYRSGNEQYF. DNA of the CDR3: TGTGCCAGCAGCTACAGGTCCGGGAACGAGCAGTACTTC. Combining the CDR3 with reference TRBV7-9 and TRBJ2-7 gives the whole variable domain DTGVSQNPRHKITKRGQNVTFRCDPISEHNRLYWYRQTLGQGPEFLTYFQNEAQLEKSRLLSDRFSAERPKGSFSTLEIQRTEQGDSAMYLCASSYRSGNEQYFGPGTRLTVT.

V usage is TRBV19 and J usage is TRBJ2-7; weak D call: TRBD1 (6 bases). CDR1 LNHDA and CDR2 SQIVND come from the germline V gene (reference sequence). Trimming removed 2 bases from V and 2 bases from J, with 10 bases in between. CDR3 length: 14 amino acids. This chain's CDR3 is CASSIQGMPYEQYF. CDR3 sequence (DNA): TGTGCCAGTAGTATACAGGGGATGCCCTACGAGCAGTACTTC.